The 18 T cell receptor beta chains presented below share a single source sample, sequenced in a study of blood T cell repertoires in COVID-19. Method: immunoSEQ multiplex PCR; TCRdb's copy keeps in-frame clones and lacks some. Found here are 250,000 to 300,000 clones, about nine tenths of them singletons; the top ten hold 0.94%. Source material: peripheral blood. The receptors derive from a woman aged 40 to 50 who had recovered from COVID-19.

The rearrangement uses TRBV7-2 and TRBJ2-5; 8 bases are shared with TRBD1. Germline trimming cut 4 bases from V and 5 bases from J; bases unmatched to any gene: 9. CDR3 size: 15 residues. The germline CDR1 and CDR2 sequences are SGHTA and FQGNSA. This CDR3 reads CASSYGQGGRETQYF. The CDR3 DNA reads as TGTGCCAGCAGCTATGGACAGGGTGGGCGCGAGACCCAGTACTTC.

The chain links TRBV30 to TRBJ2-5; D perhaps matches TRBD1 (6 bases). Germline V gives CDR1 GTSNPN, CDR2 SVGIG (reference sequence). V gave up 2 bases and J gave up 2 bases, with 15 bases separating them. CDR3 length: 15 residues. As DNA, the CDR3 is TGTGCCTGGAGTACCAGAAGGACAGTTCAAGAGACCCAGTACTTC. This translates into CAWSTRRTVQETQYF.

The chain is built from TRBV28 and TRBJ2-7; TRBD2 matches 7 bases. The ends lost 3 bases at V and 3 bases at J; junction bases unmatched: 2. Germline V gene data show CDR1 as MDHEN and CDR2 as SYDVKM. The CDR3 covers 13 residues. CDR3 DNA sequence: TGTGCCAGCAGTTTGGGCGGGGGCTACGAGCAGTACTTC. Amino acids: CASSLGGGYEQYF.

The CDR3 DNA reads as TGTGCCAGCCACGCCACTAGCGGGCTTACCTACGAGCAGTACTTC. Translated: CASHATSGLTYEQYF. This chain connects TRBV6-6 to TRBJ2-7, with 9 bases matching TRBD2. This CDR3 contains 15 residues. Germline trimming cut 8 bases from V and 2 bases from J; bases unmatched to any gene: 10. Germline CDR1 and CDR2: MNHNY and SVGAGI (reference sequence).

This clone was seen more than once but under ten times. The chain combines TRBV12-3 or TRBV12-4 with TRBJ1-1; 9 bases are shared with TRBD1. This CDR3 has 13 amino acids. Trimming cost V 2 bases and J 12 bases; bases outside gene matches: 7. The CDR3 is CASSLTRDRVPFF. The CDR3 coding sequence is TGTGCCAGCAGTTTAACTCGGGACAGGGTTCCTTTCTTT.

The V and J genes are TRBV30 and TRBJ1-6, with a weak D call TRBD1 (5 bases). Germline CDR1 and CDR2: GTSNPN and SVGIG (reference sequence). CDR3 length equals 13 residues. Trimming removed 3 bases from V and 7 bases from J, with 10 bases in between. The CDR3 loop is CAWRGWGNSPLHF. The CDR3 region has the DNA TGTGCCTGGAGGGGGTGGGGCAATTCACCCCTCCACTTT.

In this sample, this clone turned up once. V usage is TRBV5-1 and J usage is TRBJ2-2, with 7 positions matching TRBD1. The CDR3 spans 17 residues. V was pared by 2 bases and J by 4 bases, with 11 bases of the junction left unmatched. The germline gives CDR1 SGHRS, CDR2 YFSETQ. In nucleotides, the CDR3 is TGCGCCAGCAGCTTAAACCCTCGGGACAGCTTCACCGGGGAGCTGTTTTTT. This encodes CASSLNPRDSFTGELFF.

The chain is built from TRBV19 and TRBJ2-1; 10 bases agree with TRBD2. This CDR3 spans 18 amino acids. Germline V gene sequence: CDR1 LNHDA, CDR2 SQIVND (reference sequence). V lost 6 bases and J lost 0; bases outside the gene matches: 11. CDR3 coding DNA: TGTGCCAGTAGGTTCAGACTAGCGGGCCTCAGCTCCTACAATGAGCAGTTCTTC. Residues: CASRFRLAGLSSYNEQFF.

This sequence joins TRBV11-3 and TRBJ2-1; D is possibly TRBD2 (6 bases). This CDR3 has 13 residues. The germline CDR1 and CDR2 sequences are SGHNT and YENEEA. The germline V and J ends were trimmed by 1 base and 7 bases, with 8 bases remaining between them. CDR3 DNA sequence: TGTGCCAGCAGCTTAGGACTAGTTAATGAGCAGTTCTTC. It codes for CASSLGLVNEQFF.

This clone has a single count. Different DNA sequences within this sample yield the same CDR3. The V call is TRBV9, the J call TRBJ2-2, with 13 bases matching TRBD2. CDR3 length: 17 amino acids. Unmatched junction bases numbered 4, after V lost 0 bases and J lost 5 bases. Germline V gene lookup returns CDR1 SGDLS and CDR2 YYNGEE. In DNA form, the CDR3 reads TGTGCCAGCAGCGTAGGACTAGCGGGAGGTCCGACCGGGGAGCTGTTTTTT. This sequence encodes CASSVGLAGGPTGELFF.

The rearrangement uses TRBV19 and TRBJ2-7, with D uncertain. The V and J ends lost 3 bases and 2 bases respectively, with 11 bases between them. The CDR3 sequence is 14 residues long. Germline values: CDR1 LNHDA, CDR2 SQIVND (reference sequence). The CDR3, as DNA: TGTGCCAGTAGTATTTATCCGACACCCTACGAGCAGTACTTC. As protein: CASSIYPTPYEQYF.

The chain is built from TRBV5-1 and TRBJ2-7; D is possibly TRBD2 (5 bases). Per germline, CDR1 SGHRS and CDR2 YFSETQ. Deletions cut 7 bases from V and 6 bases from J, with 11 bases between. The CDR3 spans 11 residues. CDR3 in amino acids: CASGRAGEQYF. The CDR3 nucleotides read TGCGCCAGCGGGCGGGCTGGCGAGCAGTACTTC.

The chain employs TRBV5-1 and TRBJ1-2; maybe TRBD1 (5 bases). The CDR3 spans 13 residues. V shed 2 bases and J shed 6 bases, with 11 bases lying between them. Germline-derived CDR1 and CDR2 are SGHRS and YFSETQ. This CDR3 reads CASSLLTVDGYTF. The CDR3 nucleotides read TGCGCCAGCAGCTTACTGACAGTCGATGGCTACACCTTC.

The chain joins TRBV28 to TRBJ2-5, with D possibly TRBD2 on 7 matching bases. Germline loops: CDR1 MDHEN, CDR2 SYDVKM. Trimming shortened V by 6 bases and J by 3 bases, and 26 bases separated the two germline ends. The CDR3 contains 18 residues. This chain's CDR3 is CASRERGRGGGREETQYF. The CDR3 coding sequence is TGTGCCAGCAGGGAGAGAGGACGTGGGGGGGGGCGAGAAGAGACCCAGTACTTC.

The chain employs TRBV4-1 and TRBJ2-3; TRBD2 agrees at 9 bases. The CDR3 is 17 residues long. With 1 base clipped from V and 1 base from J, the junction kept 6 bases outside the gene matches. Germline assignment: CDR1 MGHRA and CDR2 YSYEKL. CDR3: CASSQGMRTSGTDTQYF. The CDR3 DNA reads as TGCGCCAGCAGCCAAGGCATGAGGACTAGCGGCACAGATACGCAGTATTTT.

The chain links TRBV9 to TRBJ1-2, with D possibly being TRBD1 (6 bases). Germline V gene lookup returns CDR1 SGDLS and CDR2 YYNGEE. Trimming took 4 bases from V and 4 from J, leaving 8 bases between them. There are 12 residues in the CDR3. Written as DNA, the CDR3 is TGTGCCAGCAGCACACAGGGCTATGGCTACACCTTC. The encoded protein is CASSTQGYGYTF.

The chain links TRBV5-4 to TRBJ1-3; 12 positions agree with TRBD1. The CDR3 is 17 amino acids. After removal of 5 bases from V and 4 bases from J, the junction contained 10 bases not matched to a gene. CDR1 is SGHNT and CDR2 is YYREEE in the germline V gene (reference sequence). The CDR3 nucleotides read TGTGCCAGCAGTGCCGGGACAGGGGGCTCGTGGGGAAACACCATATATTTT. Residues: CASSAGTGGSWGNTIYF.

The V and J genes are TRBV2 and TRBJ1-2; TRBD1 aligns across 9 bases. From germline, CDR1 is SNHLY and CDR2 FYNNEI. Unmatched junction bases numbered 3, after V lost 1 base and J lost 6 bases. The CDR3 loop spans 14 amino acids. The CDR3 loop is CASSEGQGEHGYTF. CDR3 nucleotides: TGTGCCAGCAGTGAAGGACAGGGGGAGCATGGCTACACCTTC.